This TCR beta chain stems from a study of T cells after yellow fever vaccination. Study in general: When fractions had low cell numbers, they were prepared with SMART-Seq v4 Ultra Low Input.

CDR1 and CDR2 (germline): MRHNA, SNTAGT. V was cut by 0 bases and J by 0 bases, with 11 bases left in between. The CDR3 spans 16 residues. For this clonotype: The antigen is unknown.

Study-wide results and limits: Secondary responses were weaker yet peaked faster, day 5 versus 15.

Template switching with 5'RACE generated the TCR cDNA and added a universal primer site and UMIs. TCRdb reanalysed the 5' RACE reads using MiXCR and keeps one entry per CDR3 protein. The sample contains around 310,000 distinct CDR3 sequences, about 9.5% of which appear only once. This sequence was found in a man aged 18 to 30 who received the YFV17D yellow fever vaccine. Sample: PBMCs, taken on the day of the first yellow fever vaccination. This chain uses TRBV6-4 with TRBJ2-5; D may correspond to TRBD1 or TRBD2 (5 bases each). As DNA, the CDR3 is TGTGCCAGCAGTGACTCGGGACGGGCCAACCAAGAGACCCAGTACTTC. As protein: CASSDSGRANQETQYF.